What follows are 8 T cell receptor beta chains derived from one specimen sequenced in a study of cytotoxic CD8 clonotypes in ibrutinib-treated CLL. The method was immunoSEQ multiplex PCR; TCRdb's version includes in-frame clones alone and lacks a portion of them. The sample carries 30,000 or so clones, approximately 80% recorded once. This sample comprised PBMCs, obtained after 36 months of ibrutinib treatment. These receptor sequences come from a human donor with chronic lymphocytic leukemia.

This clone was seen once. The J gene is TRBJ2-5, the V gene TRBV5-1, with TRBD2 matching 12 bases. J was trimmed by 3 bases and V by 4 bases; bases with no gene match: 7. The CDR3 has 16 residues. CDR1 and CDR2 from the germline V gene are SGHRS and YFSETQ. CDR3 residues: CASSATSGGGKETQYF. The CDR3 DNA reads as TGCGCCAGCAGCGCGACTAGCGGGGGAGGGAAAGAGACCCAGTACTTC.

J is TRBJ2-7 and V is TRBV10-3; no reliable D call. The V gene lost 2 bases and the J gene lost 4 bases, with 9 bases spanning the gap. The CDR3 contains 13 residues. Per germline, CDR1 ENHRY and CDR2 SYGVKD. The CDR3 DNA reads TGTGCCATCAGTGAGGAGATACCTTACGAGCAGTACTTC. Amino acids: CAISEEIPYEQYF.

V is TRBV7-9 and J is TRBJ2-2, with D uncertain. CDR3 size: 12 residues. The V gene's germline CDR1 is SEHNR and CDR2 FQNEAQ (reference sequence). With 9 bases removed from V and 0 bases from J, the gap between germline ends came to 5 bases. CDR3 amino acids: CARTANTGELFF. CDR3 bases: TGTGCCAGGACCGCGAACACCGGGGAGCTGTTTTTT. The full variable domain, rest sourced from reference TRBV7-9 and TRBJ2-2, is DTGVSQNPRHKITKRGQNVTFRCDPISEHNRLYWYRQTLGQGPEFLTYFQNEAQLEKSRLLSDRFSAERPKGSFSTLEIQRTEQGDSAMYLCARTANTGELFFGEGSRLTVL.

The V call is TRBV4-1, the J call TRBJ1-2; possible D gene TRBD1, 5 bases. This CDR3 spans 16 amino acids. The ends were cut back, 1 base at V and 1 base at J, with 13 bases in the middle. CDR1 MGHRA and CDR2 YSYEKL come from the germline V gene. This CDR3 reads CASSQGDGKFNYGYTF. In DNA, the CDR3 is TGCGCCAGCAGCCAAGGGGACGGAAAATTTAACTATGGCTACACCTTC.

The V and J genes are TRBV5-1 and TRBJ2-7; no definite D call. This CDR3 comprises 13 residues. Germline CDR1 SGHRS, CDR2 YFSETQ. Trimming took off 3 bases at V and 4 bases at J, with 11 bases between the two ends. CDR3 nucleotides: TGCGCCAGCAGCTCCCAAATCCTTTACGAGCAGTACTTC. Its translation is CASSSQILYEQYF.

In DNA form, the CDR3 reads TGCAGCGTACCAGGAGGTAGGGCATCTAGAAATGAGCAGTTCTTC. As protein: CSVPGGRASRNEQFF. The chain combines TRBV29-1 with TRBJ2-1; D might be TRBD2 (5 bases). The germline V and J ends were trimmed by 6 bases and 7 bases, with 22 bases remaining between them. Germline values: CDR1 SQVTM, CDR2 ANQGSEA. The CDR3 length is 15 residues.

The chain joins TRBV5-1 to TRBJ1-1; weak D call: TRBD1 (5 bases). CDR3 length equals 13 residues. Germline lookup yields CDR1 SGHRS and CDR2 YFSETQ. With 5 bases removed from V and 1 base from J, the gap between germline ends came to 9 bases. This chain's CDR3 is CASRAGGNTEAFF. CDR3 sequence (DNA): TGCGCCAGCAGGGCCGGGGGGAACACTGAAGCTTTCTTT. Full variable domain (remainder filled in from reference TRBV5-1 and TRBJ1-1): KAGVTQTPRYLIKTRGQQVTLSCSPISGHRSVSWYQQTPGQGLQFLFEYFSETQRNKGNFPGRFSGRQFSNSRSEMNVSTLELGDSALYLCASRAGGNTEAFFGQGTRLTVV.

The V call is TRBV6-5, the J call TRBJ1-1; 8 nucleotides align to TRBD1. The J segment lost 4 bases and the V segment lost 6 bases, leaving 4 bases of the junction unmatched. Looked up from germline, CDR1 is MNHEY and CDR2 is SVGAGI. The CDR3 is 13 residues long. Here the CDR3 reads CASSYRGTTEAFF. CDR3 DNA sequence: TGTGCCAGCAGCTACAGGGGGACCACTGAAGCTTTCTTT.